This T cell receptor beta chain was identified in a study of memory CD4+ T cells and cytomegalovirus serostatus. Study-level points and caveats: Of more than 150 reported CMV TCRbeta sequences, roughly 67 were found in memory CD4+ repertoires.

Single viable CD3+CD4+CD8-CD45RO+ cells were sorted as the memory CD4+ T cells. CMV serostatus came from serum IgG against pp150, pp28, p38, p52. Trimming cost V 3 bases and J 0 bases, with 24 bases left between them. The germline V gene encodes CDR1 GTSNPN and CDR2 SVGIG (reference sequence). CDR3 length: 20 amino acids. Concerning this clone: Its matching antigen is unknown.

Sequenced by immunoSEQ multiplex PCR; TCRdb stores in-frame clones only, minus some. The repertoire holds fewer than 75,000 clones, over 75% seen once, with 0.75% to 0.9% in the top ten. The V gene is TRBV30, the J gene TRBJ2-6; D remains ambiguous. This clonotype was sampled from an adult in good health and CMV-seronegative. The sequencing sample was made of memory CD4+ T cells from blood. The CDR3 nucleotides are TGTGCCTGGAGCCACCTATTTGGGGTTGGGCTTCGCTCTGGGGCCAACGTCCTGACTTTC. Encoded protein: CAWSHLFGVGLRSGANVLTF.